These 21 T cell receptor beta chains were all obtained from the same sample, sequenced in a study of blood T cell repertoires in COVID-19. The repertoire was sequenced with immunoSEQ multiplex PCR; TCRdb's copy has only in-frame clones and lacks some. The sample holds some 160,000 clones, 70% to 90% seen once. The sequencing input was peripheral blood. Receptors were obtained from an elderly woman with COVID-19, enrolled during active disease.

V usage is TRBV27 and J usage is TRBJ2-7, with TRBD2 matching 11 bases. Germline V gene sequence: CDR1 MNHEY, CDR2 SMNVEV (reference sequence). This CDR3 is 15 amino acids long. The trim removed 3 bases at V and 5 bases at J, leaving 6 bases unmatched. The CDR3 nucleotides read TGTGCCAGCAGTTTTCTAGCGGGGGGATCCAACGAGCAGTACTTC. Translation: CASSFLAGGSNEQYF.

The chain combines TRBV1 with TRBJ2-3; TRBD2 is taken as the D call from the table, unchecked against the DNA. TRBV1 is labeled a pseudogene. The CDR3 contains 13 residues. CDR3 amino acids: CTSSQVVTDTQYF. DNA of the CDR3: TGCACCAGCAGCCAGGTAGTGACAGATACGCAGTATTTT.

This clone was counted once. The gene calls are TRBV7-2 and TRBJ1-2; maybe TRBD1 (5 bases). The CDR3 runs to 14 residues. V was trimmed by 5 bases and J by 5 bases, leaving 15 bases between them. The germline V gene encodes CDR1 SGHTA and CDR2 FQGNSA. Here the CDR3 DNA reads TGTGCCAGCAGCCTAACGACAGAAAAATATGGCTACACCTTC. Encoded protein: CASSLTTEKYGYTF. The entire variable domain, with the rest obtained from reference TRBV7-2 and TRBJ1-2, is as follows: GAGVSQSPSNKVTEKGKDVELRCDPISGHTALYWYRQSLGQGLEFLIYFQGNSAPDKSGLPSDRFSAERTGGSVSTLTIQRTQQEDSAVYLCASSLTTEKYGYTFGSGTRLTVV.

The chain employs TRBV19 and TRBJ2-6, with a weak D call TRBD1 (5 bases). CDR1 is LNHDA, CDR2 SQIVND, per germline (reference sequence). This CDR3 is built from 15 residues. The V end was cut by 2 bases, the J end by 4 bases, with 9 bases between. The CDR3 sequence: CASSIRGLGANVLTF. As DNA, the CDR3 is TGTGCCAGTAGTATAAGGGGTTTGGGGGCCAACGTCCTGACTTTC.

A single count supports this clone. An end of the junction does not agree with germline; a read error may underlie this. The chain links TRBV7-7 to TRBJ2-5; perhaps TRBD1 as D (6 bases). The CDR3 spans 15 residues. Germline CDR1 is SSHAT and CDR2 is FNYEAQ (reference sequence). This CDR3 is CASSLEQGWGETQYF. The DNA of the CDR3 is TGTGCTAGCAGCTTAGAACAGGGTTGGGGAGAGACCCAGTACTTC. The complete variable domain, with remaining parts taken from reference TRBV7-7 and TRBJ2-5, reads GAGVSQSPRYKVTKRGQDVTLRCDPISSHATLYWYQQALGQGPEFLTYFNYEAQPDKSGLPSDRFSAERPEGSISTLTIQRTEQRDSAMYRCASSLEQGWGETQYFGPGTRLLVL.

The rearrangement joins TRBV2 to TRBJ1-5; no clear D. Germline V gene data show CDR1 as SNHLY and CDR2 as FYNNEI. Trimming pared 3 bases from V and 5 bases from J, leaving 8 bases between. CDR3 length: 13 residues. Written as DNA, the CDR3 is TGTGCCAGCAGTGATTTTGAGGATCAGCCCCAGCATTTT. It specifies CASSDFEDQPQHF. Using reference TRBV2 and TRBJ1-5 for the parts outside the CDR3, the full variable domain is EPEVTQTPSHQVTQMGQEVILRCVPISNHLYFYWYRQILGQKVEFLVSFYNNEISEKSEIFDDQFSVERPDGSNFTLKIRSTKLEDSAMYFCASSDFEDQPQHFGDGTRLSIL.

The rearrangement uses TRBV9 and TRBJ2-7; 9 bases align to TRBD1. The CDR3 runs to 13 residues. Germline V gene data show CDR1 as SGDLS and CDR2 as YYNGEE. The trim removed 2 bases at V and 6 bases at J, leaving 3 bases unmatched. CDR3 sequence reads: CASSVGTGLEQYF. CDR3 coding DNA: TGTGCCAGCAGCGTGGGGACAGGGCTCGAGCAGTACTTC.

The V and J genes are TRBV5-1 and TRBJ2-1; D perhaps matches TRBD1 (6 bases). This CDR3 spans 14 amino acids. Germline CDR1 and CDR2: SGHRS and YFSETQ. V lost 3 bases, J lost 8 bases, and 15 bases lay in between. In nucleotides, the CDR3 is TGCGCCAGCAGCTCAGGGGAGTCCGAGGATGAGCAGTTCTTC. It codes for CASSSGESEDEQFF.

V usage is TRBV28 and J usage is TRBJ1-2; D gene unclear. Germline CDR1 MDHEN, CDR2 SYDVKM. The CDR3 spans 14 residues. V lost 1 base, J lost 7 bases, and 13 bases lay in between. Here the CDR3 reads CASSLSGPSGGYTF. Written as DNA, the CDR3 is TGTGCCAGCAGTTTATCCGGTCCCTCGGGTGGCTACACCTTC.

The genes are TRBV28 and TRBJ1-3, with no clear D. From germline, CDR1 is MDHEN and CDR2 SYDVKM. V shed 5 bases and J shed 0 bases, with 14 bases lying between them. This CDR3 has 16 amino acids. The CDR3 region has the DNA TGTGCCAGCAGTACTATTGAGGGTCTCTCTGGAAACACCATATATTTT. This encodes CASSTIEGLSGNTIYF.

This chain joins TRBV6-5 and TRBJ2-7; D possibly corresponds to TRBD2 (5 bases). CDR3 size: 15 residues. The germline gives CDR1 MNHEY, CDR2 SVGAGI. Trimming pared 0 bases from V and 3 bases from J, leaving 12 bases between. CDR3 residues: CASSYSPRDGYEQYF. CDR3 nucleotide sequence: TGTGCCAGCAGTTACTCCCCCCGGGATGGCTACGAGCAGTACTTC.

The V and J genes are TRBV28 and TRBJ1-1; 8 bases agree with TRBD1. The V gene end was trimmed by 6 bases and the J gene end by 6 bases; junction bases not matched to a gene: 9. The CDR3 sequence is 14 residues long. Looked up from germline, CDR1 is MDHEN and CDR2 is SYDVKM. The CDR3 loop reads CASRLAGQAAEAFF. The CDR3 coding sequence is TGTGCCAGCAGGCTGGCGGGACAGGCCGCTGAAGCTTTCTTT. Complete variable domain (other parts from reference TRBV28 and TRBJ1-1): DVKVTQSSRYLVKRTGEKVFLECVQDMDHENMFWYRQDPGLGLRLIYFSYDVKMKEKGDIPEGYSVSREKKERFSLILESASTNQTSMYLCASRLAGQAAEAFFGQGTRLTVV.

This chain uses TRBV20-1 with TRBJ1-2; D remains ambiguous. V lost 3 bases to trimming and J lost 5 bases, with 10 bases between them. The CDR3 sequence is 12 residues long. Germline CDR1 is DFQATT and CDR2 is SNEGSKA (reference sequence). CDR3 nucleotide sequence: TGCAGTGCTAGTCTCCCGGGGTATGGCTACACCTTC. Protein sequence: CSASLPGYGYTF.

With respect to this clone: The sample has other DNA sequences that encode this CDR3 too. The rearrangement joins TRBV12-3 or TRBV12-4 to TRBJ2-5; D gene uncertain. The CDR3 consists of 13 residues. Trimming shortened V by 3 bases and J by 0 bases, and 5 bases separated the two germline ends. CDR3 coding DNA: TGTGCCAGCAGTTTCGGTAACCAAGAGACCCAGTACTTC. Its translation: CASSFGNQETQYF.

This sequence joins TRBV28 and TRBJ2-7, with TRBD2 as a possible D gene (6 bases). The CDR3 extends over 16 amino acids. Trimming left V 7 bases short and J 2 bases short, with 21 bases between. Germline lookup yields CDR1 MDHEN and CDR2 SYDVKM. CDR3 nucleotide sequence: TGTGCCAGCACCCGTGGGGGTGGGGGAGGAACCTACGAGCAGTACTTC. Translation: CASTRGGGGGTYEQYF.

V is TRBV19 and J is TRBJ1-2; no definite D call. Germline lookup yields CDR1 LNHDA and CDR2 SQIVND (reference sequence). V dropped 6 bases and J dropped 6 bases, with 17 bases sitting between them. CDR3 length equals 14 residues. The CDR3 DNA reads TGTGCCAGTAGGACCGACGGCAGCGGGAATGGCTACACCTTC. Translation gives CASRTDGSGNGYTF.

The chain links TRBV19 to TRBJ1-4; weak D call: TRBD1 (5 bases). The CDR3 has 14 residues. Germline V gives CDR1 LNHDA, CDR2 SQIVND (reference sequence). Deletions cut 5 bases from V and 0 bases from J, with 7 bases between. CDR3 sequence: CASSLTATNEKLFF. DNA of the CDR3: TGTGCCAGTAGTCTGACAGCAACTAATGAAAAACTGTTTTTT.

This chain connects TRBV15 to TRBJ2-7; TRBD1 aligns across 9 bases. This CDR3 spans 22 amino acids. Germline-derived CDR1 and CDR2 are LNHNV and YYDKDF (reference sequence). V was clipped by 0 bases and J by 2 bases; unmatched bases: 23. The CDR3 reads CATSRDSAGQGRSGVPPYEQYF. The CDR3 region has the DNA TGTGCCACCAGCAGAGATTCCGCCGGACAGGGGCGAAGCGGGGTCCCTCCCTACGAGCAGTACTTC.

The V and J genes are TRBV6-5 and TRBJ1-2; no firm D call. The V and J ends lost 2 bases and 0 bases respectively, with 10 bases between them. This CDR3 has 15 amino acids. Germline V CDR1 and CDR2: MNHEY, SVGAGI. CDR3 DNA sequence: TGTGCCAGCAGTTACCGAGTGAGGTCTAACTATGGCTACACCTTC. Its protein is CASSYRVRSNYGYTF.

This clone was seen a handful of times. The gene calls are TRBV7-9 and TRBJ1-4, with D tentatively TRBD1 (5 bases). The CDR3 contains 14 residues. The germline V gene has CDR1 SEHNR and CDR2 FQNEAQ (reference sequence). V shed 1 base and J shed 6 bases, with 9 bases lying between them. CDR3 amino acids: CASSLGVGDEKLFF. The CDR3 region has the DNA TGTGCCAGCAGCTTAGGGGTAGGGGATGAAAAACTGTTTTTT.

The chain is built from TRBV5-1 and TRBJ2-1; TRBD2 matches 12 bases. Trimming at V came to 2 bases and at J to 1 base, leaving 16 bases not matched to a gene. CDR1 SGHRS and CDR2 YFSETQ come from the germline V gene. CDR3 size: 21 residues. The CDR3 DNA reads as TGCGCCAGCAGCTTCCTCCCGCCCCTAACCGGACTAGCGGGATCCTACAATGAGCAGTTCTTC. Encoded protein: CASSFLPPLTGLAGSYNEQFF.